This T cell receptor (beta chain) was profiled in a study of blood T cell repertoires in COVID-19. Turning to the study itself: Both acute and convalescent COVID-19 samples were obtained from the United States, Italy and Spain.

The V gene end was trimmed by 5 bases and the J gene end by 1 base; junction bases not matched to a gene: 4. The CDR3 covers 14 residues. Germline V gene sequence: CDR1 LNHDA, CDR2 SQIVND (reference sequence). In the authors' methods: Amplified reference gene primers provided the basis for estimating nucleated cell counts. Some clones are missing from TCRdb's copy, which holds only in-frame ones; the method was immunoSEQ multiplex PCR. V and J calls and clone size come straight from that table; D and trimming were deduced from the DNA. This table has about 150,000 clones, around 83% appearing once. Seattle researchers signed up patients amid active infection and tracked them longitudinally. Note on this clone: Within the sample, other DNA sequences also encode this same CDR3.

The clonotype was recovered from a woman aged 55-70 years with COVID-19, enrolled during active disease. This rearrangement joins TRBV19 to TRBJ2-5, with 7 bases aligning to TRBD1. Sequencing was carried out using peripheral blood. The DNA of the CDR3 is TGTGCCAGTAGTCCCCGGGACAGCCAAGAGACCCAGTACTTC. Amino acids: CASSPRDSQETQYF.